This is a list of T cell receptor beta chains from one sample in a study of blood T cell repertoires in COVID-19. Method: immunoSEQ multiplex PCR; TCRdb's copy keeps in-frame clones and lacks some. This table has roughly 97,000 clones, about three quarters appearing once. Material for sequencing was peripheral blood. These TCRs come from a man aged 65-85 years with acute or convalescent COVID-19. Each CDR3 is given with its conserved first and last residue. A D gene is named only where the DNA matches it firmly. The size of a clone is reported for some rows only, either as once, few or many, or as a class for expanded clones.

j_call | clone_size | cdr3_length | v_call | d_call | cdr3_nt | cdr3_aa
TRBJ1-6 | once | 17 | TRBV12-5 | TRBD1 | TGTGCTAGTGGTTTGGGAACCTACAGGGGGCCCAATTCACCCCTCCACTTT | CASGLGTYRGPNSPLHF
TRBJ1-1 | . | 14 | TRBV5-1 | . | TGCGCCAGCAGCCGCAGAGTACAGGGCACTGAAGCTTTCTTT | CASSRRVQGTEAFF
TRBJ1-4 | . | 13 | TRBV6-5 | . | TGTGCCAGCAGTTCCAATACAGGGGAAAAACTGTTTTTT | CASSSNTGEKLFF
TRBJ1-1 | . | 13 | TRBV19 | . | TGTGCCAGTAGTGATTCAGGGGAAACTGAAGCTTTCTTT | CASSDSGETEAFF
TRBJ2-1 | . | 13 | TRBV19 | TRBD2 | TGTGCCAGTTCTGGGACTAGCGGTGGTGAGCAGTTCTTC | CASSGTSGGEQFF
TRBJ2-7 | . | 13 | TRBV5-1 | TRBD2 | TGCGCCAGCAGCTTGGGACTAGCAACCGAGCAGTACTTC | CASSLGLATEQYF
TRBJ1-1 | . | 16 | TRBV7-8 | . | TGTGCCAGCAGCTTTAGTTCCCCGGGGAGTGGGACTGAAGCTTTCTTT | CASSFSSPGSGTEAFF
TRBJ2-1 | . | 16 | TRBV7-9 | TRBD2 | TGTGCCAGCAGCTTCGAGAAGAGGGCGGGAGGGCATGAGCAGTTCTTC | CASSFEKRAGGHEQFF
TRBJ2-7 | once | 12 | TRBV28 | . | TGTGCCAGCAGTTTACAGAGGTACGAGCAGTACTTC | CASSLQRYEQYF
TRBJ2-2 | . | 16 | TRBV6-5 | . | TGTGCCAGCAGTTACTCGTCACCTCAGGGTGCCGGGGAGCTGTTTTTT | CASSYSSPQGAGELFF
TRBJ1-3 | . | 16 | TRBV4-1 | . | TGCGCCAGCAGCCAAGATTTAGGGGTTTCTGGAAACACCATATATTTT | CASSQDLGVSGNTIYF
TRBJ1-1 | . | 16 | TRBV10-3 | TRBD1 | TGTGCCATCAGTGAAGGTTCCGGGACAGGGATTTCTGAAGCTTTCTTT | CAISEGSGTGISEAFF
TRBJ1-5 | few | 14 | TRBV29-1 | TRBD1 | TGCAGCGTTTTACCCGGGACAGGGAACCAGCCCCAGCATTTT | CSVLPGTGNQPQHF
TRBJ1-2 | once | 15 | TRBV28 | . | TGTGCCAGCACTCCCTCGGCGGGATGGGGCTATGGCTACACCTTC | CASTPSAGWGYGYTF
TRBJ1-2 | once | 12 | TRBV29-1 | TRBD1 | TGCAGCGTCGAGACAGGGGGCTATGGCTACACCTTC | CSVETGGYGYTF
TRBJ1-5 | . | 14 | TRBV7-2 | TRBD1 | TGTGCCAGCAGCCTCAGGGGGGGCAATCAGCCCCAGCATTTT | CASSLRGGNQPQHF
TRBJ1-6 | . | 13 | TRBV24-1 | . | TGTGCCACCAGTGACTCCTTTAATTCACCCCTCCACTTT | CATSDSFNSPLHF
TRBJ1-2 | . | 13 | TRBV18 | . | TGTGCCAGCTCACCGACGGGGGACTATGGCTACACCTTC | CASSPTGDYGYTF
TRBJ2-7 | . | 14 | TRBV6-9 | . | TGTGCCAGACTAACCCGGGACTCTTGCTACGAGCAGTACTTC | CARLTRDSCYEQYF
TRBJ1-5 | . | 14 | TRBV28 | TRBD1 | TGTGCCAGCAGTTGGGACAGGGAACGGCAGCCCCAGCATTTT | CASSWDRERQPQHF
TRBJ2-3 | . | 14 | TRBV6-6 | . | TGTGCCAGCAGCGACGGAGGGAGTACAGATACGCAGTATTTT | CASSDGGSTDTQYF
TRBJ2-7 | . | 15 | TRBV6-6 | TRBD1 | TGTGCCAGCAGTTACTATAACAGGGGGGACTACGAGCAGTACTTC | CASSYYNRGDYEQYF
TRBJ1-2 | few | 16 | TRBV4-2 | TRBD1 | TGTGCCAGCAGCCAAGATGAGGGACAGGTTAACTATGGCTACACCTTC | CASSQDEGQVNYGYTF
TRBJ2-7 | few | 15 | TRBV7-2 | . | TGTGCCAGCAGCGCCCGACAGGCCTCGTCCTACGAGCAGTACTTC | CASSARQASSYEQYF
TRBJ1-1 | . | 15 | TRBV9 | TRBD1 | TGTGCCAGCAGCGTAGAAGGGGGCGGGCACACTGAAGCTTTCTTT | CASSVEGGGHTEAFF